This T cell receptor (beta chain) originates from a study of T cells in pancreatic ductal adenocarcinoma. Method: immunoSEQ multiplex PCR; TCRdb's copy keeps in-frame clones and lacks some. Among roughly 16,000 clones listed, more than 70% were seen once. The CDR3 is 14 amino acids. The V gene lost 1 base and the J gene lost 5 bases, with 12 bases spanning the gap. Germline values: CDR1 GTSNPN, CDR2 SVGIG (reference sequence). Points on this clone: Its antigen remains unidentified.

Broader study findings: The resected pancreatic cancer cohort was biased toward the minority with early-stage disease. Tumor-versus-blood clonality comparisons may be biased toward lower tumor diversity. Unique clonotypes were around 7.6-fold more numerous in blood than in tumor. Blood clonality (roughly 0.07) did not differ significantly from tumor (about 0.12).

Surgery without prior neoadjuvant therapy was the treatment of the selected pancreatic ductal adenocarcinoma patients. Sequencing used PBMCs. The TCR originated in a human donor with pancreatic ductal adenocarcinoma. The chain uses TRBV30 and TRBJ1-5, with D perhaps matching TRBD1 (5 bases). The CDR3 region is CAWSGQGAYQPQHF. In DNA form, the CDR3 reads TGTGCCTGGAGTGGACAAGGGGCGTATCAGCCCCAGCATTTT.